Below are 17 T cell receptor beta chains sequenced from a single sample in a study of T cells in Graves' hyperthyroidism and ophthalmopathy. Amplified TCR beta CDR3 regions derived from RNA transcripts. First-round RT-PCR targeting the TCR CDR3 was performed with the HTBI primer set. Via MiXCR, TCRdb re-called the multiplex PCR reads, giving one row per CDR3 protein. The sample lists about 640,000 distinct CDR3 sequences; around 20% were seen once. The specimen sequenced was blood. These receptors all come from a man aged 25 to 45 with Graves' ophthalmopathy.

The rearrangement links TRBV19 to TRBJ1-5; D not resolved. The CDR3 spans 13 residues. Germline V gene lookup returns CDR1 LNHDA and CDR2 SQIVND (reference sequence). With 8 bases removed from V and 5 bases from J, the gap between germline ends came to 13 bases. CDR3 nucleotides: TGTGCCAGTGCAAACGTGGCCCATCAGCCCCAGCATTTT. Its translation: CASANVAHQPQHF.

This clonotype was seen only a few times. The genes are TRBV10-3 and TRBJ2-3; D possibly corresponds to TRBD2 (5 bases). Germline lookup yields CDR1 ENHRY and CDR2 SYGVKD. CDR3 length: 15 amino acids. V lost 6 bases to trimming and J lost 1 base, with 14 bases between them. In DNA form, the CDR3 reads TGTGCCATCAGCGCGAGGAAGAGGGGCACAGATACGCAGTATTTT. It is translated as CAISARKRGTDTQYF.

The chain employs TRBV2 and TRBJ1-4; 9 bases are shared with TRBD1. CDR3 length equals 16 residues. Losses at the gene ends were 4 bases for V and 2 bases for J; bases not matched to a gene: 5. Germline V gives CDR1 SNHLY, CDR2 FYNNEI. As DNA, the CDR3 is TGTGCCAGCAGTGCCGGGACAGGGCCTACTAATGAAAAACTGTTTTTT. Translating it yields CASSAGTGPTNEKLFF.

Here the CDR3 DNA reads TGTGCCAGCAGTTTTAGAGAAGGGAGGGCTTTCTTT. It yields the protein CASSFREGRAFF. The V and J genes are TRBV12-3 or TRBV12-4 and TRBJ1-1; D gene uncertain. Trimming removed 3 bases at V and 11 bases at J, with 13 bases between. The CDR3 sequence is 12 residues long.

This clonotype was observed at least ten times. The rearrangement uses TRBV2 and TRBJ2-7; no firm D call. Trimming took 0 bases from V and 3 from J, leaving 12 bases between them. The germline V gene encodes CDR1 SNHLY and CDR2 FYNNEI. CDR3 length: 15 amino acids. The CDR3 region has the DNA TGTGCCAGCAGTGAAGCGGTAATTAGGCTCTACGAGCAGTACTTC. It translates to CASSEAVIRLYEQYF.

The sample holds many counts of this clonotype. The chain joins TRBV20-1 to TRBJ2-5; D is perhaps TRBD2 (6 bases). The germline V gene encodes CDR1 DFQATT and CDR2 SNEGSKA (reference sequence). The CDR3 is 14 residues long. The V gene lost 0 bases and the J gene lost 5 bases, with 13 bases spanning the gap. CDR3 in amino acids: CSARDPGVGETQYF. For the CDR3, the DNA is TGCAGTGCTAGAGATCCGGGAGTAGGGGAGACCCAGTACTTC.

This clonotype has more than one count but fewer than ten. The CDR3 DNA reads as TGTGCCAGCAGTTACGGGACAACGGGCTCCTACAATGAGCAGTTCTTC. Its protein is CASSYGTTGSYNEQFF. The chain combines TRBV6-6 with TRBJ2-1, with D perhaps TRBD1 (6 bases). With 2 bases removed from V and 0 bases from J, the gap between germline ends came to 11 bases. Germline CDR1 is MNHNY and CDR2 is SVGAGI (reference sequence). The CDR3 contains 16 residues.

The chain joins TRBV7-9 to TRBJ1-4; weak D call: TRBD1 (5 bases). This CDR3 has 14 residues. Trimming shortened V by 4 bases and J by 7 bases, and 13 bases separated the two germline ends. Germline CDR1 reads SEHNR; CDR2 reads FQNEAQ (reference sequence). This chain's CDR3 is CASSSTGFAEKLFF. The DNA for the CDR3 is TGTGCCAGCAGCTCAACAGGTTTTGCTGAAAAACTGTTTTTT.

This clonotype was recorded only once. The chain is built from TRBV20-1 and TRBJ2-1, with TRBD2 matching over 7 bases. Germline V CDR1 and CDR2: DFQATT, SNEGSKA (reference sequence). The CDR3 sequence is 14 residues long. Trimming took 4 bases from V and 1 from J; bases not matched to a gene: 4. The CDR3 loop reads CSATGRISYNEQFF. CDR3 sequence (DNA): TGCAGTGCTACCGGGAGGATTTCCTACAATGAGCAGTTCTTC.

This chain uses TRBV24-1 with TRBJ2-1, with D perhaps assigned TRBD1 or TRBD2 (5 bases each). Germline V gene data show CDR1 as KGHDR and CDR2 as SFDVKD. Trimming removed 4 bases at V and 7 bases at J, with 10 bases between. The CDR3 contains 13 residues. CDR3 loop: CATSDRGVNEQFF. The CDR3 DNA reads as TGTGCCACCAGTGACCGGGGCGTGAATGAGCAGTTCTTC.

The V gene is TRBV7-2, the J gene TRBJ2-5; 11 nucleotides agree with TRBD2. Germline CDR1 and CDR2: SGHTA and FQGNSA. CDR3 length: 16 amino acids. Losses at the gene ends were 7 bases for V and 3 bases for J; bases not matched to a gene: 10. This CDR3 reads CASTYIGLAGKETQYF. The CDR3 DNA is TGTGCCAGCACCTACATCGGACTAGCGGGCAAAGAGACCCAGTACTTC. The full variable domain, completed using reference TRBV7-2 and TRBJ2-5, is GAGVSQSPSNKVTEKGKDVELRCDPISGHTALYWYRQSLGQGLEFLIYFQGNSAPDKSGLPSDRFSAERTGGSVSTLTIQRTQQEDSAVYLCASTYIGLAGKETQYFGPGTRLLVL.

V usage is TRBV7-9 and J usage is TRBJ2-5; D tentatively fits TRBD1 or TRBD2 (5 bases each). Germline CDR1 SEHNR, CDR2 FQNEAQ (reference sequence). V was pared by 1 base and J by 3 bases, with 12 bases between. The CDR3 sequence is 15 residues long. CDR3 nucleotide sequence: TGTGCCAGCAGCTTAGAGGGGACCCGAGAAGAGACCCAGTACTTC. It yields the protein CASSLEGTREETQYF.

This chain joins TRBV20-1 and TRBJ2-7; D ambiguous. The germline V and J ends were trimmed by 0 bases and 7 bases, with 22 bases remaining between them. The CDR3 has 16 amino acids. Germline assignment: CDR1 DFQATT and CDR2 SNEGSKA (reference sequence). CDR3 sequence (DNA): TGCAGTGCTAGAGATTCAGGCGGTGCACGGCCTTGGGAGCAGTACTTC. Translation: CSARDSGGARPWEQYF.

This clonotype was recorded many times. This chain joins TRBV18 and TRBJ1-1, with D maybe TRBD1 (6 bases). From germline, CDR1 is KGHSH and CDR2 LQKENI. Trimming cost V 2 bases and J 3 bases, with 13 bases left between them. This CDR3 has 15 amino acids. Here the CDR3 reads CASSPKQGSDTEAFF. For the CDR3, the DNA is TGTGCCAGCTCACCAAAACAGGGTTCCGACACTGAAGCTTTCTTT.

CDR3 DNA sequence: TGTGCCAGCAGTTTAGGGGCCGGCGAGCAGTACTTC. Translating gives CASSLGAGEQYF. V is TRBV28 and J is TRBJ2-7; tentatively, D is TRBD1 (5 bases). Germline V lookup: CDR1 MDHEN, CDR2 SYDVKM. With 2 bases removed from V and 6 bases from J, the gap between germline ends came to 8 bases. CDR3 size: 12 residues.

The chain carries TRBV4-1 and TRBJ2-7, with a weak D call TRBD1 (6 bases). Germline CDR1 is MGHRA and CDR2 is YSYEKL. With 0 bases removed from V and 2 bases from J, the gap between germline ends came to 11 bases. The CDR3 spans 15 residues. CDR3 nucleotides: TGCGCCAGCAGCCAAGAGGGACACCCAACCTACGAGCAGTACTTC. Protein: CASSQEGHPTYEQYF.

This clonotype was recorded many times. The chain recombines TRBV11-2 with TRBJ2-5, with TRBD1 as a possible D gene (5 bases). This CDR3 region has 15 residues. In germline, CDR1 is SGHAT, CDR2 FQNNGV. V lost 3 bases to trimming and J lost 2 bases, with 13 bases between them. As DNA, the CDR3 is TGTGCCAGCAGCTTCACGACAGCCCGGCAAGAGACCCAGTACTTC. Its translation is CASSFTTARQETQYF.